Reported below is one T cell receptor beta chain. Measured with immunoSEQ multiplex PCR; TCRdb has only the in-frame clones, and not every one. This table has 150,000 to 200,000 clones, 80% appearing once. These data originate in a study of blood T cell repertoires in COVID-19. V lost 3 bases and J 4 bases, leaving 16 bases between the germline ends. CDR1 is SGHRS and CDR2 is YFSETQ in the germline V gene. CDR3 length: 16 amino acids. V usage is TRBV5-1 and J usage is TRBJ1-4; D is uncertain. This TCR came from a man aged 60 to 75 with acute or convalescent COVID-19. The source material was peripheral blood. The CDR3 loop reads CASSSLGSGFNEKLFF. For the CDR3, the DNA is TGCGCCAGCAGCTCCCTAGGGTCGGGATTTAATGAAAAACTGTTTTTT.